The clone carrying this T cell receptor beta chain was seen ten or more times. Antigen unknown. Germline loops: CDR1 SGHAT, CDR2 FQNNGV. V was trimmed by 5 bases and J by 1 base, leaving 12 bases between them. There are 15 residues in the CDR3. This sample stems from a study of T cells in Graves' hyperthyroidism and ophthalmopathy. For the study at large: Blood was drawn when the patient was first diagnosed and still untreated.

Amplification targeted TCR beta CDR3 regions from RNA transcripts. First-round RT-PCR of the TCR CDR3 relied on the HTBI primer set. MiXCR, applied by TCRdb to the multiplex PCR reads, yields one record per CDR3 protein. The sample consists of a few hundred thousand distinct CDR3 sequences, 18% of them appearing once. Study-wide results and limits: Using 13 V-J features, a model discriminated ophthalmopathy from stable hyperthyroidism. Onset of ophthalmopathy came a median approximately 6.8 months after the model predicted it. In blood, most of the thyroid clonotypes expanded above 0.001 were also present.

V is TRBV11-2 and J is TRBJ2-1; D not certain. The source is a man aged 18 to 35 with Graves' ophthalmopathy. The material sequenced was blood. The CDR3 sequence is CASSQVKGSYNEQFF. For the CDR3, the DNA is TGTGCCAGCAGCCAGGTGAAGGGTTCCTACAATGAGCAGTTCTTC.